Below, 9 T cell receptor beta chains from the same sample are listed, as sequenced in a study of T cell responses to AZD1222 COVID-19 vaccine. Profiling relied on immunoSEQ multiplex PCR, and the TCRdb table lists in-frame clones only, not all of them. The sample lists 200,000 to 250,000 clones, roughly 94% occurring once. The sample consisted of peripheral blood, taken 28 days after the second dose of the MenACWY control vaccine. These receptors were collected from an adult who received the MenACWY meningococcal vaccine as a control.

The V call is TRBV23-1, the J call TRBJ1-1; D uncertain. TRBV23-1 is annotated as an ORF whose role is uncertain. This CDR3 has 14 amino acids. V was pared by 4 bases and J by 7 bases, with 16 bases between. The CDR3 nucleotides read TGCGCCAGCAGTCGAAGGTCGACGGCCCTTGAAGCTTTCTTT. Its translation: CASSRRSTALEAFF.

The rearrangement links TRBV3-1 (or the pseudogene TRBV3-2) to TRBJ2-7; D is possibly TRBD2 (7 bases). V was cut by 3 bases and J by 2 bases, with 11 bases left in between. This CDR3 comprises 14 residues. Germline V lookup: CDR1 LGHDT, CDR2 YNNKEL (reference sequence). In DNA form, the CDR3 reads TGTGCCAGCAGCCAGGGGGGGCCAGCCTACGAGCAGTACTTC. It is translated as CASSQGGPAYEQYF.

The chain recombines TRBV7-3 with TRBJ2-5; D tentatively fits TRBD1 or TRBD2 (5 bases each). The CDR3 is 13 residues long. V lost 5 bases and J 2 bases, leaving 9 bases between the germline ends. CDR1 is SGHTA, CDR2 FQGTGA, per germline. This CDR3 is CASSQGRQETQYF. The CDR3 nucleotides read TGTGCCAGCAGCCAGGGACGGCAAGAGACCCAGTACTTC.

V and J are TRBV24-1 and TRBJ1-1; possibly TRBD1 for D (5 bases). The CDR3 is 14 residues long. CDR1 and CDR2 from the germline V gene are KGHDR and SFDVKD. The V and J ends lost 10 bases and 0 bases respectively, with 14 bases between them. CDR3 sequence: CATRAGDLNTEAFF. CDR3 sequence (DNA): TGTGCCACTAGGGCGGGGGATTTGAACACTGAAGCTTTCTTT.

This chain connects TRBV5-6 to TRBJ1-1; D not certain. The CDR3 covers 12 residues. The germline CDR1 and CDR2 sequences are SGHDT and YYEEEE. The V and J ends lost 0 bases and 7 bases respectively, with 7 bases between them. The CDR3: CASSLASSEAFF. DNA of the CDR3: TGTGCCAGCAGCTTGGCCTCGAGTGAAGCTTTCTTT.

The chain uses TRBV7-3 and TRBJ1-1; D gene unclear. CDR1 is SGHTA, CDR2 FQGTGA, per germline. V was shortened by 0 bases and J by 5 bases, with 7 bases between the two germline ends. The CDR3 is made up of 13 amino acids. Here the CDR3 reads CASSLTEATEAFF. CDR3 nucleotide sequence: TGTGCCAGCAGCTTAACCGAGGCGACTGAAGCTTTCTTT.

V and J are TRBV5-1 and TRBJ2-5, with a possible D match to TRBD2 (5 bases). Trimming removed 0 bases at V and 5 bases at J, with 8 bases between. The CDR3 covers 13 residues. The germline gives CDR1 SGHRS, CDR2 YFSETQ. CDR3 region: CASSLAGSETQYF. DNA for the CDR3: TGCGCCAGCAGCTTGGCTGGGAGCGAGACCCAGTACTTC.

In its sample, this clone was seen once. This chain connects TRBV28 to TRBJ2-5, with 9 positions matching TRBD2. The CDR3 has 15 amino acids. Germline-derived CDR1 and CDR2 are MDHEN and SYDVKM. The V segment lost 4 bases and the J segment 5 bases; nucleotides outside the gene matches: 8. CDR3: CASSWSSSGAETQYF. The DNA for the CDR3 is TGTGCCAGCAGTTGGTCATCTAGCGGGGCGGAGACCCAGTACTTC.

The chain joins TRBV7-2 to TRBJ1-1, with 7 nucleotides matching TRBD1. V dropped 4 bases and J dropped 0; count of bases not matched to a gene: 5. Germline V gene lookup returns CDR1 SGHTA and CDR2 FQGNSA. This CDR3 is built from 15 residues. The CDR3 here is CASSSRDRLNTEAFF. DNA of the CDR3: TGTGCCAGCAGCTCAAGGGACAGACTGAACACTGAAGCTTTCTTT.